This TCR beta chain is from a study of shared clonotypes between healthy human individuals. Study overall: Per donor, CD8 memory used one plate, CD8 naive used two, CD4 memory used three and CD4 naive used three. Findings of the study overall: Clonotype sharing across donors was expected to vary with sequencing depth.

This CDR3 spans 18 amino acids. Germline CDR1 SEHNR, CDR2 FQNEAQ (reference sequence). After removal of 5 bases from V and 0 bases from J, the junction contained 10 bases not matched to a gene. CD45RO-negative CD8 cells positively selected for CCR7 made up the naive population, which excluded terminally differentiated effector memory CD45RA+ cells. For each subset, genomic DNA was distributed in equal portions over several immunoSEQ plates. TCRdb's table, derived via immunoSEQ multiplex PCR, lists solely in-frame clones and lacks some. The sample holds millions of clones, over 85% seen once. For this clone: Its antigen is not known.

The sequencing sample was made of naive CD8+ T cells sorted from blood. This chain uses TRBV7-9 with TRBJ2-6; TRBD1 matches at 7 bases. The receptor was derived from a man in his late teens or twenties in good health. The CDR3 DNA is TGTGCCAGCAGCGCCTCCGGGACAGTTCTCTCTGGGGCCAACGTCCTGACTTTC. Translated: CASSASGTVLSGANVLTF.